This TCR beta chain was found in a study of CD8 T cells in Susac syndrome. The CD8+ and CD4+ T cells were isolated magnetically using a negative isolation approach, whereas the TEMRA cells were enriched by FACS. RNA in amounts of roughly 0.45 to 1 ug was reverse transcribed with random hexamers. Amplification of TCR beta CDR3 spanned 54 Vbeta and 13 Jbeta via immunoSEQ multiplex PCR. TCRdb processed the immunoSEQ multiplex PCR reads anew with MiXCR; each CDR3 protein has one entry. The table shows 400,000 to 550,000 distinct CDR3 sequences, with around 85% occurring only once. The sample was CD8+ T cells from PBMCs. This clonotype was obtained from a human donor with multiple sclerosis.

In DNA form, the CDR3 reads TGTGCCAGCAGCTTAGTCAGGAGAGTAAAAGAGACCCAGTACTTC. This sequence encodes CASSLVRRVKETQYF. V usage is TRBV7-8 and J usage is TRBJ2-5; no clear D. Per germline, CDR1 SGHVS and CDR2 FQNEAQ. The V end lost 1 base, the J end lost 3 bases, and 12 bases lay between the germline ends. The CDR3 spans 15 residues.